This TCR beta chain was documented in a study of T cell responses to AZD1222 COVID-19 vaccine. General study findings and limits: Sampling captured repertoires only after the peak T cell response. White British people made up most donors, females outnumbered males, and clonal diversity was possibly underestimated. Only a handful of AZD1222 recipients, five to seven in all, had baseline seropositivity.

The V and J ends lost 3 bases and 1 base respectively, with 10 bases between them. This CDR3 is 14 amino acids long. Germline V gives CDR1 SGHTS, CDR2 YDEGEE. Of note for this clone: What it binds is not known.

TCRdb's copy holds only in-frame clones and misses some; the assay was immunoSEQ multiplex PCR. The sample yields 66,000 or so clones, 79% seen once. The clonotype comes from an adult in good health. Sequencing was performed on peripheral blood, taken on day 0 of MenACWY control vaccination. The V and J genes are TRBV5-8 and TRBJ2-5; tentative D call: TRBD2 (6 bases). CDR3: CASSWRDGQETQYF. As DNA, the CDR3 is TGTGCCAGCAGCTGGCGGGACGGCCAAGAGACCCAGTACTTC. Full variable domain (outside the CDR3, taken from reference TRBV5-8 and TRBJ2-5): EAGVTQSPTHLIKTRGQQATLRCSPISGHTSVYWYQQALGLGLQFLLWYDEGEERNRGNFPPRFSGRQFPNYSSELNVNALELEDSALYLCASSWRDGQETQYFGPGTRLLVL.